The text below deals with one T cell receptor (beta chain). Its antigen remains unidentified. There are no base qualities to consult, and no much larger clone falls within one base. This sample is part of a study of T cell responses to AZD1222 COVID-19 vaccine listed by TCRdb under 2021. For the wider study: A total of approximately 230 trial participants underwent TCR sequencing, of whom approximately 210 received two doses of AZD1222 and some 25 received two doses of the MenACWY control vaccine. Trial participants were enrolled by age into 18-55, 56-69 and 70-plus year subgroups, with 148, 28 and 57 TCR-sequenced participants respectively. Results and caveats for the whole study, not just this receptor: After two AZD1222 doses, spike-specific TCR breadth and depth were significantly higher than at day 0 and than in MenACWY recipients. Participants were mostly white British and included more females than males, and it was suggested by the authors that clonal diversity may have been underestimated. Because no day 14 peak-response samples were available, the repertoires could be characterized only after the peak T cell response. The whole spike protein was spanned by vaccine-associated CD4 TCRs, and dominant responses were seen in regions 160-218 and 743-854. The 56-69-year group was small, and its depth increase did not reach significance, likely because of low power. Only 5 to 7 AZD1222 recipients were SARS-CoV-2 seropositive at baseline, limiting conclusions about previously exposed vaccinees. Reportedly, almost half of the unique spike-specific TCRs recognized epitopes lying outside the regions that are mutated in the B.1.351 and B.1.1.7 variants.

The time point label of this sample denotes: about 28 days (+/-7) after the second vaccine dose. Because spike-specific TCR depth and breadth did not differ between the two schedules, AZD1222 recipients who got a second dose at roughly 4 weeks were pooled with those who got a second dose at roughly 12 weeks. Vaccinee samples were obtained from the UK trials COV001 and COV002, which included a single-blind randomized controlled phase 2/3 trial of AZD1222 (ChAdOx1 nCoV-19) in healthy adults. For TCRbeta chain sequencing, PBMC samples were collected from trial participants at day 0 and at day 28 after the second dose. Looking up the germline V gene (reference sequence) yields CDR1 MNHEY and CDR2 SMNVEV. The CDR3 spans 16 residues, from the cysteine through the phenylalanine. Here the CDR3 DNA is all that survives: 48 bases in frame from base 1. V is pared back by 6 bases and J by 0 bases, with 15 bases lying between the germline termini.

The CDR3 regions of human TCRbeta chains were analyzed by immunosequencing. Concerning the study's data processing: TCRs in the repertoires were matched against a reference library of SARS-CoV-2-specific TCRs that had been generated with the MIRA antigen-specificity platform. Breadth was defined as the fraction of unique TCRs that were SARS-CoV-2-associated, and depth was defined as the fraction of total T cells that were SARS-CoV-2-associated. Each spike-specific TCR was assigned to its reactive spike region and to a CD4 or CD8 class using the MIRA data. Log10-transformed breadth and depth values were compared by one-way ANOVA with Sidak's multiple comparisons tests. TCRdb provides this immuneACCESS table in a form limited to in-frame rearrangements. Some clones are lacking; in checked studies, under half of them reflect an unresolved V gene, and why the rest are absent is not known. Clone size and V and J calls were adopted from that table, with D and trimming inferred from the DNA. The table for this sample lists about 120,000 clones; about 79% of them were counted only once. About 28% of the sample goes to the ten largest clones.

The TCR was taken from an adult who received the AZD1222 COVID-19 vaccine. The sequence links TRBV27 to TRBJ1-3, with an unclear D gene assignment. The sample in question was peripheral blood, obtained 28 days after the second AZD1222 dose. In nucleotides, the sequence is TGTGCCAGCAGCGCTGCGGGCTCCAGCTCTGGAAACACCATATATTTT. This is translated as CASSAAGSSSGNTIYF.